This entry is about one TCR beta chain. Antigen: not known. PCR involved 60 Vbeta and 13 Jbeta primers. Produced via immunoSEQ multiplex PCR; TCRdb's table is partial and in-frame only. The sample has approximately 60,000 clones; the top ten hold 5.3%. This specimen belongs to a study of cytomegalovirus exposure and HLA in healthy donors. General study findings and limits: Highly shared variants forming one cluster were likely a sequencing artifact.

Source material: PBMCs. The sequence derives from a man aged 25-45 years in good health and CMV-seropositive.

CDR3 in DNA: TGTGCCAGCAGCTGTGGGACAGGGGGTGCGACTGGGGCCAACGTCCTGACTTTC. As protein: CASSCGTGGATGANVLTF. The chain couples TRBV7-6 to TRBJ2-6; 11 bases are shared with TRBD1. J gave up 2 bases and V 4 bases, and 7 bases lay outside the gene matches. The CDR3 contains 18 residues. Germline CDR1 reads SGHVS; CDR2 reads FNYEAQ.